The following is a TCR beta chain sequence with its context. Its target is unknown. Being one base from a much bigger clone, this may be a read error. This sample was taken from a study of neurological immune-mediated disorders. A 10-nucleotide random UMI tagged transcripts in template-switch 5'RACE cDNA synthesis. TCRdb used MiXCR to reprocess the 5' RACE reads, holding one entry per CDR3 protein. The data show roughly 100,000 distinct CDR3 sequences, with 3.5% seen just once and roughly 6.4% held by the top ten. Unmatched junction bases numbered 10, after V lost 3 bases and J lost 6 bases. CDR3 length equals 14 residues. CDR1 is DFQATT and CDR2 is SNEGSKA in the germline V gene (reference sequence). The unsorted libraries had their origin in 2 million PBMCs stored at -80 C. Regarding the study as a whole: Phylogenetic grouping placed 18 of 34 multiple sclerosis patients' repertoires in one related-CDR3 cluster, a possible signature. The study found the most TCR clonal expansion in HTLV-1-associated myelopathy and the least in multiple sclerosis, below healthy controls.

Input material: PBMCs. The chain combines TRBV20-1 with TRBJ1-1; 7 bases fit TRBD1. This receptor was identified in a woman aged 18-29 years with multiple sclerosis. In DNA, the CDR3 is TGCAGTGCTAGGACAGGGCGAAATGACCCTGAAGCTTTCTTT. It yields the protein CSARTGRNDPEAFF.